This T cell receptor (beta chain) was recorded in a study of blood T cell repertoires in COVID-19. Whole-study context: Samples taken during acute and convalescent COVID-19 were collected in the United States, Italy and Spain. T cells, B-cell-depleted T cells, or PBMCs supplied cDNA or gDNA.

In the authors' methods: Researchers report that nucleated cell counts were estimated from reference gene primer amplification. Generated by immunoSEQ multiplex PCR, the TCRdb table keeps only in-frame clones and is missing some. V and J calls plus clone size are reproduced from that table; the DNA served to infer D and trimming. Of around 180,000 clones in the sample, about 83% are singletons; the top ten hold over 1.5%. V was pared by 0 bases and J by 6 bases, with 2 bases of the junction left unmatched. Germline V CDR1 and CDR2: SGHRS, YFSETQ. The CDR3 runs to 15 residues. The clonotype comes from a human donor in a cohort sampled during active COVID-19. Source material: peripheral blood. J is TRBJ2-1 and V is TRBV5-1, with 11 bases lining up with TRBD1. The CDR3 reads CASSLAGQGANEQFF. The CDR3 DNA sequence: TGCGCCAGCAGCTTGGCCGGACAGGGGGCCAATGAGCAGTTCTTC.